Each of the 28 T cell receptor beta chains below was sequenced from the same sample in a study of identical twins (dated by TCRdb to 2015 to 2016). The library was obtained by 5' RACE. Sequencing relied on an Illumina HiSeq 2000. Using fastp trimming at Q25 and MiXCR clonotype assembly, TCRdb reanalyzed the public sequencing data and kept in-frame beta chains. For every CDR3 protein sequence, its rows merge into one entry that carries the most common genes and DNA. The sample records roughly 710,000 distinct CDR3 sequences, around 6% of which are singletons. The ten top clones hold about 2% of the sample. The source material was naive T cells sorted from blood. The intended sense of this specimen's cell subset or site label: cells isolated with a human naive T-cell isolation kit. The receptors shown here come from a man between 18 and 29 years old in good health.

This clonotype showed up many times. As DNA, the CDR3 is TGCAGTGCTAGAAGAGGGAACACCGGGGAGCTGTTTTTT. As protein: CSARRGNTGELFF. The chain uses TRBV20-1 and TRBJ2-2; no clear D. The germline gives CDR1 DFQATT, CDR2 SNEGSKA (reference sequence). Trimming left V 2 bases short and J 1 base short, with 5 bases between. This CDR3 has 13 residues.

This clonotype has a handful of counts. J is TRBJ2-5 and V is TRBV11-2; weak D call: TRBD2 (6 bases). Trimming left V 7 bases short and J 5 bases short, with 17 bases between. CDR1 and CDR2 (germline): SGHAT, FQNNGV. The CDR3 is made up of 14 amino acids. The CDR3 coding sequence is TGTGCCAGCACCAAAGCGGGTTTTTATGAGACCCAGTACTTC. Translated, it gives CASTKAGFYETQYF.

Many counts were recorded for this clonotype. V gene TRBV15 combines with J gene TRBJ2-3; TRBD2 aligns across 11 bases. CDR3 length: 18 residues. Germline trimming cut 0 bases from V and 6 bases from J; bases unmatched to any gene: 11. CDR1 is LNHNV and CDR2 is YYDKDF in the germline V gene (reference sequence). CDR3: CATSRDLLAGGYLDTQYF. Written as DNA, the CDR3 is TGTGCCACCAGCAGAGATCTGCTAGCGGGAGGATACCTCGATACGCAGTATTTT.

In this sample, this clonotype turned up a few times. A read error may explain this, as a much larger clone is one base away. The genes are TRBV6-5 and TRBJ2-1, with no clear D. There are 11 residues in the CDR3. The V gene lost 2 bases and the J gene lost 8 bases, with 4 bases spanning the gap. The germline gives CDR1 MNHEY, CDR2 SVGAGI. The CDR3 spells CASSYVHEQFF. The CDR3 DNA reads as TGTGCCAGCAGTTACGTTCATGAGCAGTTCTTC.

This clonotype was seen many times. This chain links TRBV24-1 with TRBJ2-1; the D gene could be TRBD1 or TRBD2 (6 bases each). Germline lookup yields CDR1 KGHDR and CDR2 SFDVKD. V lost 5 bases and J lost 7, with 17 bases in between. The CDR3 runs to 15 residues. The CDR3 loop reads CATSGGFRGGNEQFF. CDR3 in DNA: TGTGCCACCAGTGGAGGGTTCAGGGGAGGTAATGAGCAGTTCTTC.

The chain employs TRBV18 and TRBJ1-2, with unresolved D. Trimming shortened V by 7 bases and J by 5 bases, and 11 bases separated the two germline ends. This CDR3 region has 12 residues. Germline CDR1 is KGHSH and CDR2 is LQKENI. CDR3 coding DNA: TGTGCCAGCTTGGAGACACAGTATGGCTACACCTTC. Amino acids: CASLETQYGYTF.

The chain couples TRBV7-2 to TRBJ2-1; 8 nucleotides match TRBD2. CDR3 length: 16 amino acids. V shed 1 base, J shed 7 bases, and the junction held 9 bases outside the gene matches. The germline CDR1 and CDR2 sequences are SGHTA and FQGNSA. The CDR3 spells CASSLVAGTRGNEQFF. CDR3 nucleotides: TGTGCCAGCAGCTTAGTCGCCGGGACTAGAGGGAATGAGCAGTTCTTC.

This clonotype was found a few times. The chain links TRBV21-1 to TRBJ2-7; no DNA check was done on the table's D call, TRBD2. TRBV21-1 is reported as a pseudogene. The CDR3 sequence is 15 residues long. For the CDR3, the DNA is TGTGCCAGCAGCAAAGCACGGACTAGCATGAGAGAGCAGTACGTC. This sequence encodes CASSKARTSMREQYV.

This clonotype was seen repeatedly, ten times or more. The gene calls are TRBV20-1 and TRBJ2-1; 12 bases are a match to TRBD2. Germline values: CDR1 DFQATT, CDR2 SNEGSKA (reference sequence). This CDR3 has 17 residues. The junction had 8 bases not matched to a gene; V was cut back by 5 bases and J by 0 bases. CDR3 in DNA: TGCAGTGCTCTGAAACTAGCGGGAGGAGGCTCCTACAATGAGCAGTTCTTC. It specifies CSALKLAGGGSYNEQFF.

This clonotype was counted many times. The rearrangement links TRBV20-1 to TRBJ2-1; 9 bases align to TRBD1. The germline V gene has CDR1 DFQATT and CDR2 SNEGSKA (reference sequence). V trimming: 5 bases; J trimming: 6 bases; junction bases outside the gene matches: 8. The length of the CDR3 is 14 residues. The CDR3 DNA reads TGCAGTGCTGGACAGGGGTCTTCGGGCAATGAGCAGTTCTTC. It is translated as CSAGQGSSGNEQFF.

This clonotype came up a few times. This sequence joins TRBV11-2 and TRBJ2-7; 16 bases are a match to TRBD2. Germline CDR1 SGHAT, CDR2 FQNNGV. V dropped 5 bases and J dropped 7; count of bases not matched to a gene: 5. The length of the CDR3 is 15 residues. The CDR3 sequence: CASSEGLAGGREQYV. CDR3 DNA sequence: TGTGCCAGCAGCGAGGGACTAGCGGGAGGGCGTGAGCAGTACGTC.

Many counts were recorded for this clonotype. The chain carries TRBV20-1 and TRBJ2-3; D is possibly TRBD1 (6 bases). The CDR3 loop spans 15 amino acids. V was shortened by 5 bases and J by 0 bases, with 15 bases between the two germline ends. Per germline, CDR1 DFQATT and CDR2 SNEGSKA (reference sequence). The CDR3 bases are TGCAGTGCTCTCACCGGGCAGGGGAGCACAGATACGCAGTATTTT. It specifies CSALTGQGSTDTQYF.

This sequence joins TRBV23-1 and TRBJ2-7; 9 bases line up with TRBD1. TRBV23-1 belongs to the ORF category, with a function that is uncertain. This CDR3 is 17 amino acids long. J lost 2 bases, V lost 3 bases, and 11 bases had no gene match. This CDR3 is CASSHTFRDRDPYEQYV. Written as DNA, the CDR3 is TGCGCCAGCAGTCACACATTCCGGGACAGGGACCCCTACGAGCAGTACGTC.

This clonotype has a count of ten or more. The CDR3 nucleotides are TGCAGTGCTAGGGAATACAGAGGGCAGTTCTTC. It specifies CSAREYRGQFF. The V call is TRBV20-1, the J call TRBJ2-1, with unresolved D. CDR1 and CDR2 (germline): DFQATT, SNEGSKA (reference sequence). V lost 3 bases to trimming and J lost 12 bases, with 12 bases between them. The CDR3 sequence is 11 residues long.

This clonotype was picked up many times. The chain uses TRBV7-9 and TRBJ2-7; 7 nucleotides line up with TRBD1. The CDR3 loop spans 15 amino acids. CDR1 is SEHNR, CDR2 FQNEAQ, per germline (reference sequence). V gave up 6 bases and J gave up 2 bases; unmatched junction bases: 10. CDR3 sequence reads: CASRKQGTATYEQYF. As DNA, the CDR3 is TGTGCCAGCAGGAAACAGGGGACAGCTACCTACGAGCAGTACTTC.

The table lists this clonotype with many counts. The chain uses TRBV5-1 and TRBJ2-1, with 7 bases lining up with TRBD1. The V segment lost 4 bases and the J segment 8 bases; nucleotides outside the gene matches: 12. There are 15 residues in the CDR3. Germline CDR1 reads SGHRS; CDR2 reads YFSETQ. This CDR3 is CASSLKQGVGDEQFF. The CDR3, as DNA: TGCGCCAGCAGCCTTAAGCAGGGGGTGGGCGATGAGCAGTTCTTC.

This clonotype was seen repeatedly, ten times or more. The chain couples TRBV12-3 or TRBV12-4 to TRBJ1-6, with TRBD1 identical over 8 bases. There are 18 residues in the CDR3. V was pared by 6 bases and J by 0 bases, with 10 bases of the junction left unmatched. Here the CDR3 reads CASSPGTGRRSYNSPLHF. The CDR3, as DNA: TGTGCCAGCAGCCCCGGGACAGGACGTCGCTCCTATAATTCACCCCTCCACTTT.

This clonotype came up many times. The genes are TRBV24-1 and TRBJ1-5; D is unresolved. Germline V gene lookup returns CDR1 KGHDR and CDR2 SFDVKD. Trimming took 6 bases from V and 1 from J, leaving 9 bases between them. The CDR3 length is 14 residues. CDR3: CATSLRGSNQPQHF. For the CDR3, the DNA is TGTGCCACCAGTCTCCGGGGAAGCAATCAGCCCCAGCATTTT.

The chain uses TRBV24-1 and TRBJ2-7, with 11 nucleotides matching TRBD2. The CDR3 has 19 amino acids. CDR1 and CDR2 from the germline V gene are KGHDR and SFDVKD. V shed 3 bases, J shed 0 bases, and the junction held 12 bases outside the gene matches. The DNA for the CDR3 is TGTGCCACCAGTGATGTCATACTAGCGGGAGAAATACTCTCCTACGAGCAGTACGTC. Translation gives CATSDVILAGEILSYEQYV.

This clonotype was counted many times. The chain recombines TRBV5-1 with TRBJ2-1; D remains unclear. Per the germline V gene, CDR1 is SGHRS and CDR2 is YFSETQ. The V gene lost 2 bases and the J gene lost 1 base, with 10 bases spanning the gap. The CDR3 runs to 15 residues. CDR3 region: CASSFKSESYNEQFF. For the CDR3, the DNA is TGCGCCAGCAGCTTTAAATCAGAGTCCTACAATGAGCAGTTCTTC.

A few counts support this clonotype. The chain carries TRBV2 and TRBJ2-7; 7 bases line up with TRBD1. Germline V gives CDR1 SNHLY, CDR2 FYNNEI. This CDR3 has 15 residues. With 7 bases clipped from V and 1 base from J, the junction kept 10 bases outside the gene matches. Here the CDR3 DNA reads TGTGCCAGCAAAAACTCCCGGGACAGTTCCTACGAGCAGTACGTC. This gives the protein CASKNSRDSSYEQYV.

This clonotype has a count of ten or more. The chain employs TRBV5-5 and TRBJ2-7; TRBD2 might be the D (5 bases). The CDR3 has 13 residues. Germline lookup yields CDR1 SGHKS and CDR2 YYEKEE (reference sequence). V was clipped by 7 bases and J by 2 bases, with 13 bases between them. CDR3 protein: CASHFPGAYEQYV. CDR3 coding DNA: TGTGCCAGCCACTTTCCCGGGGCCTACGAGCAGTACGTC.

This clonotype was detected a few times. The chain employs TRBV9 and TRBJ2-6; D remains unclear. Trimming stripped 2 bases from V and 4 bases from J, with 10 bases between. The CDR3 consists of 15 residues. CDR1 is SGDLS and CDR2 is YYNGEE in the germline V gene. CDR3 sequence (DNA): TGTGCCAGCAGCGTCGCGGCCGTCGGGGCCAACGTCCTGACTTTC. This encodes CASSVAAVGANVLTF.

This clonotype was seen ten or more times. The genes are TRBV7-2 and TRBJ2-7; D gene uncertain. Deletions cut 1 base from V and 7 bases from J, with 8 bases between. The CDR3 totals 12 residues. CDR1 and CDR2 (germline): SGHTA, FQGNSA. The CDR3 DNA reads TGTGCCAGCAGCTTAGACGTGGGGGAGCAGTACGTC. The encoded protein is CASSLDVGEQYV.

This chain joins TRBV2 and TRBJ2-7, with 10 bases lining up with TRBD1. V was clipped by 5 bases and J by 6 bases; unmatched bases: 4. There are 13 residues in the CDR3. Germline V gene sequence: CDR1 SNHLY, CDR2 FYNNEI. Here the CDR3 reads CASSSDRGREQYF. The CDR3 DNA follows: TGTGCCAGCAGTTCCGACAGGGGGCGCGAGCAGTACTTC.

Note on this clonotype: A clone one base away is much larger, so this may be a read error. CDR3 sequence (DNA): TGTGCCAGCAGCTTCCCTACCTACGAGCAGTACGTC. It is translated as CASSFPTYEQYV. V is TRBV7-2 and J is TRBJ2-7, with D unresolved. The V gene's germline CDR1 is SGHTA and CDR2 FQGNSA. V was trimmed by 3 bases and J by 2 bases, leaving 5 bases between them. This CDR3 is 12 amino acids long.

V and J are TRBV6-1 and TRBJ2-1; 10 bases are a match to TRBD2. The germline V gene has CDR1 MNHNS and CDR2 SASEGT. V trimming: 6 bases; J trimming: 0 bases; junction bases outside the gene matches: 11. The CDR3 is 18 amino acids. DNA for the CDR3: TGTGCCAGCAGCCACAGGGCTAGCGGGAGAAGCTCCTACAATGAGCAGTTCTTC. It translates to CASSHRASGRSSYNEQFF.

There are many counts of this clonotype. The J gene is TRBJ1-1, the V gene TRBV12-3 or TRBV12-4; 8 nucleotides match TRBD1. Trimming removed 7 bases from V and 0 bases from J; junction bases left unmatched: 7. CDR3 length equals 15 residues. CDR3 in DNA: TGTGCCAGCATCCAAGGACAGGGATTGAACACTGAAGCTTTCTTT. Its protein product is CASIQGQGLNTEAFF.